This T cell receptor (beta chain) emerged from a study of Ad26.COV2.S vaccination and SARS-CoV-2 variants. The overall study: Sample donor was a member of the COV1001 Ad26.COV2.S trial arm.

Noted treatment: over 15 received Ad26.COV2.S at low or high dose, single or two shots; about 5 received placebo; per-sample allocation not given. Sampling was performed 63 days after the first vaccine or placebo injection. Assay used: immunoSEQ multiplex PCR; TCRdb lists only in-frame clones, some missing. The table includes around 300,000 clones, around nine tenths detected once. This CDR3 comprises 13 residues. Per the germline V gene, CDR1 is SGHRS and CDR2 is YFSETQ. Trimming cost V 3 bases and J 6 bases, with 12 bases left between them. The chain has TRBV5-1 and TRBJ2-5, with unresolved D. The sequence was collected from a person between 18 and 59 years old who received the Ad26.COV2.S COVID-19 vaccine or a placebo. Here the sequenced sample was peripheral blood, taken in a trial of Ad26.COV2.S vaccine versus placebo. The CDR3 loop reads CASSWAGDQTQYF. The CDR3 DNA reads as TGCGCCAGCAGCTGGGCAGGTGATCAGACCCAGTACTTC.